This T cell receptor (beta chain) was obtained from a study of PD-L1 blockade in urothelial cancer. The wider study: The study recovered a median of roughly 150,000 T cells per blood sample.

The table came from immunoSEQ multiplex PCR; TCRdb's copy has only in-frame clones and leaves some out. Of around 100,000 clones in the sample, around 93% were seen once. CDR1 is SEHNR, CDR2 FQNEAQ, per germline (reference sequence). Between the trimmed V and J ends, which lost 5 bases and 0 bases, there was a span of 13 bases. The CDR3 spans 15 residues. Sample: PBMCs, taken around atezolizumab (anti-PD-L1) treatment. The chain is built from TRBV7-9 and TRBJ1-2, with D possibly being TRBD1 (5 bases). The origin of this receptor is a woman aged 80 or older with urothelial cancer. The CDR3 DNA is TGTGCCAGCAGCGGCGGACAAGACCCTAACTATGGCTACACCTTC. Residues: CASSGGQDPNYGYTF.